The present entry profiles one T cell receptor (beta chain) with its context. This clonotype was counted ten times or more. Its specific antigen is unknown. No base quality information exists; no much larger clone differs at one position. The entry originates in a study of CD8 T cells in ankylosing spondylitis listed by TCRdb under 2017. Background on the whole study: T cell receptor beta repertoires were profiled in healthy donors and ankylosing spondylitis patients so that disease-linked TCR variants could be found. In total, the full study cohort was made up of some 100 healthy donors and about two dozen ankylosing spondylitis patients. Peripheral blood samples were taken, and synovial fluid was additionally collected from ankylosing spondylitis patients. Summary of the overall study and its limitations: The disease-linked clones showed a CD8+ phenotype and occurred at relatively low frequencies in peripheral blood. A TCR beta motif of several highly homologous amino acid variants appeared characteristic of blood from ankylosing spondylitis patients. Some motif variants were previously reported in synovial fluid and blood of reactive arthritis patients, suggesting common disease-initiation mechanisms. According to the report, matched synovial fluid samples from ankylosing spondylitis patients were significantly enriched for the disease-linked clones.

The run used an Illumina HiSeq 2500. Quantitative 5'-RACE with molecular barcodes was the method used to prepare the TCR beta libraries. The published analysis was carried out like this. To identify disease-linked TCR variants, a new computational method was used, one built on a probabilistic model of VDJ rearrangement. TCRdb trimmed public reads at Q25 via fastp, called clones via MiXCR and kept in-frame beta chains. A single entry per CDR3 protein holds the most common genes and DNA from its merged rows. The V and J calls come from TCRdb's annotation, not from the publication. This sample lists some 52,000 distinct CDR3 sequences; approximately 7.4% were detected once. The top ten clonotypes cover about 8.9% of the sample. The TCR originated in a female donor with ankylosing spondylitis or in good health (not recorded which). Sequencing was carried out using blood, either unsorted or a sorted T cell fraction (not recorded which).

Here is the DNA: TGCGCCAGCAGCTTGGGACAGGGAGCATTCCTGAGCTCCTATAATTCACCCCTCCACTTT. Translation gives CASSLGQGAFLSSYNSPLHF. The rearrangement combines TRBV5-1 with TRBJ1-6; 7 central nucleotides agree with TRBD1. From a lookup of the germline V gene, CDR1 and CDR2 are SGHRS and YFSETQ. The CDR3 measures 20 amino acids from cysteine to phenylalanine. Only the CDR3 portion is preserved as DNA: 60 bases, with reading frame beginning at the first base. Relative to germline, V is missing 0 bases and J is missing 0 bases, with 12 bases of the junction outside any gene match.